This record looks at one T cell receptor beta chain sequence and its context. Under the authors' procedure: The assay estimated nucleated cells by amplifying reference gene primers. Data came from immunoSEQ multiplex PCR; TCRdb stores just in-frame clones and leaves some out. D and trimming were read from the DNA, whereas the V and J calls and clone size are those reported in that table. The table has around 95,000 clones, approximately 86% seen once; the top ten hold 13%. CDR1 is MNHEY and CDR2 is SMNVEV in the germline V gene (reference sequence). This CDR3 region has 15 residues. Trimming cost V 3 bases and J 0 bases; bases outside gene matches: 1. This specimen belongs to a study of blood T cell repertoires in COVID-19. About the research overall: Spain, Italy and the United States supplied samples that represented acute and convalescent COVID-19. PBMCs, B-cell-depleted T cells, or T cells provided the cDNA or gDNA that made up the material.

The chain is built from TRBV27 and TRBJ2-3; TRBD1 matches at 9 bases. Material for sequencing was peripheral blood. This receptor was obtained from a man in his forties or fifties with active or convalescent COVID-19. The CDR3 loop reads CASSFGQGSTDTQYF. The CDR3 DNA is TGTGCCAGCAGTTTCGGACAGGGGAGCACAGATACGCAGTATTTT.